This T cell receptor beta chain appears in the sequencing data of a study of blood T cell repertoires in COVID-19. The length of the CDR3 is 16 residues. Germline V gives CDR1 MNHEY, CDR2 SVGAGI. V was clipped by 2 bases and J by 3 bases, with 15 bases between them. The assay was immunoSEQ multiplex PCR, and TCRdb's table has in-frame clones only and misses some. The repertoire holds some 120,000 clones, with approximately 80% as singletons. Sequences were obtained from peripheral blood. The clonotype originates from a woman in her sixties or seventies with acute or convalescent COVID-19. J is TRBJ2-3 and V is TRBV6-5; maybe TRBD2 (6 bases). CDR3 bases: TGTGCCAGCAGTTACAGGCCGGGGCGGGAAACAGATACGCAGTATTTT. Translated, it gives CASSYRPGRETDTQYF.